This T cell receptor beta chain appears in the sequencing data of a study of Ad26.COV2.S vaccination and SARS-CoV-2 variants. Measured with immunoSEQ multiplex PCR; TCRdb has only the in-frame clones, and not every one. The sample lists 350,000 to 550,000 clones, 85% to 90% occurring once. Specified treatment: around 19 received Ad26.COV2.S at low or high dose, single or two shots; roughly 5 received placebo; per-sample allocation not given. Samples analyzed were those drawn on day 63 after the first vaccine or placebo injection. This Boston cohort included adults aged 18-55 years. Trimming took off 3 bases at V and 1 base at J, with 6 bases between the two ends. Germline values: CDR1 SGHAT, CDR2 FQDESV (reference sequence). The CDR3 sequence is 13 residues long.

The clonotype was recovered from a person between 18 and 59 years old who received the Ad26.COV2.S COVID-19 vaccine or a placebo. The J gene is TRBJ1-1, the V gene TRBV11-1, with D hard to call. The sample consisted of peripheral blood, taken in a trial of Ad26.COV2.S vaccine versus placebo. CDR3 in amino acids: CASSFGSNTEAFF. CDR3 DNA: TGTGCCAGCAGCTTTGGGTCGAACACTGAAGCTTTCTTT.